These 11 T cell receptor beta chains share one sample of origin, sequenced in a study of T-cell reconstitution after alpha-beta-depleted transplantation in children. Preparation of the TCRbeta library was carried out with unique molecular identifiers. MiXCR, run by TCRdb on the PCR reads, gives a single entry per CDR3 protein. Counted here are about 870,000 distinct CDR3 sequences, less than 20% occurring once; the ten biggest clones make up approximately 5%. The source material was PBMCs, mostly from graft donor cells, sampled 360 days after TCRalphabeta/CD19-depleted stem cell transplant. These receptors all stem from a male patient between 5 and 17 years old who had a stem cell transplant for acute lymphoblastic leukemia, so the T cells may come from the graft donor.

This chain links TRBV7-2 with TRBJ1-2; D gene unclear. The V end lost 7 bases, the J end lost 2 bases, and 14 bases lay between the germline ends. CDR1 is SGHTA and CDR2 is FQGNSA in the germline V gene. The CDR3 is 14 amino acids. CDR3 protein: CASTSPQGNYGYTF. For the CDR3, the DNA is TGTGCCAGCACCTCCCCTCAAGGCAACTATGGCTACACCTTC.

The table lists this clonotype with a few counts. The chain joins TRBV29-1 to TRBJ2-7; 8 bases fit TRBD1. V was clipped by 6 bases and J by 4 bases; unmatched bases: 8. The germline V gene encodes CDR1 SQVTM and CDR2 ANQGSEA. CDR3 length: 13 amino acids. The CDR3 coding sequence is TGCAGCGTCGACTTGACAGGGGCATACGAGCAGTACTTC. Amino acid sequence: CSVDLTGAYEQYF.

This sequence joins TRBV5-1 and TRBJ2-2; D tentatively reads TRBD1 or TRBD2 (6 bases each). This CDR3 has 15 amino acids. Trimming left V 4 bases short and J 5 bases short, with 15 bases between. From germline, CDR1 is SGHRS and CDR2 YFSETQ. The CDR3 DNA reads as TGCGCCAGCAGCCCAAAGGGGGGAAGGACCGGGGAGCTGTTTTTT. This translates into CASSPKGGRTGELFF.

This clonotype was observed at least ten times. The chain recombines TRBV12-3 or TRBV12-4 with TRBJ2-2, with D unresolved. The CDR3 spans 14 residues. The ends were cut back, 7 bases at V and 1 base at J, with 10 bases in the middle. As DNA, the CDR3 is TGTGCCAGCAAGCGATTTTTGAACACCGGGGAGCTGTTTTTT. Translating gives CASKRFLNTGELFF.

The chain employs TRBV20-1 and TRBJ2-7, with 8 bases lining up with TRBD1. This CDR3 comprises 14 residues. The trim removed 3 bases at V and 1 base at J, leaving 5 bases unmatched. Germline CDR1 is DFQATT and CDR2 is SNEGSKA (reference sequence). CDR3 protein: CSARTGTGSYEQYF. Here the CDR3 DNA reads TGCAGTGCTAGGACCGGGACAGGATCCTACGAGCAGTACTTC.

This clonotype was seen only a few times. J is TRBJ1-1 and V is TRBV7-6; the D is unclear. CDR1 and CDR2 (germline): SGHVS, FNYEAQ. V lost 3 bases to trimming and J lost 7 bases, with 12 bases between them. The CDR3 consists of 13 residues. CDR3 protein: CASSFRTGLEAFF. CDR3 nucleotide sequence: TGTGCCAGCAGCTTTCGGACGGGTCTTGAAGCTTTCTTT. The complete variable domain, with remaining parts taken from reference TRBV7-6 and TRBJ1-1, reads GAGVSQSPRYKVTKRGQDVALRCDPISGHVSLYWYRQALGQGPEFLTYFNYEAQQDKSGLPNDRFSAERPEGSISTLTIQRTEQRDSAMYRCASSFRTGLEAFFGQGTRLTVV.

In its sample, this clonotype was seen a few times. This chain joins TRBV10-3 and TRBJ1-2; the D is unclear. The CDR3 spans 15 residues. The germline V and J ends were trimmed by 5 bases and 4 bases, with 17 bases remaining between them. CDR1 and CDR2 from the germline V gene are ENHRY and SYGVKD. The CDR3 coding sequence is TGTGCCATCAGTCCGACCATGGGCAGCCCCTATGGCTACACCTTC. Its protein product is CAISPTMGSPYGYTF.

This clonotype was counted ten times or more. The genes are TRBV7-8 and TRBJ1-1; D gene unclear. Per the germline V gene, CDR1 is SGHVS and CDR2 is FQNEAQ. V lost 3 bases, J lost 6 bases, and 5 bases lay in between. This CDR3 comprises 11 residues. The CDR3 coding sequence is TGTGCCAGCAGCTTCGGGGCTGAAGCTTTCTTT. This gives the protein CASSFGAEAFF.

The DNA of the CDR3 is TGTGCCAGCAGCTACCACCGGGACAGGGGGCTTACTGAAGCTTTCTTT. It is translated as CASSYHRDRGLTEAFF. This sequence joins TRBV7-6 and TRBJ1-1; TRBD1 matches at 12 bases. Germline V gene lookup returns CDR1 SGHVS and CDR2 FNYEAQ. The CDR3 spans 16 residues. Trimming at V came to 4 bases and at J to 5 bases, leaving 8 bases not matched to a gene.

The chain recombines TRBV6-5 with TRBJ2-5; no definite D call. The CDR3 has 15 amino acids. Looked up from germline, CDR1 is MNHEY and CDR2 is SVGAGI. The V end lost 1 base, the J end lost 0 bases, and 9 bases lay between the germline ends. In DNA, the CDR3 is TGTGCCAGCAGTTACTTGTCTTCGTACCAAGAGACCCAGTACTTC. Its protein is CASSYLSSYQETQYF.

This clonotype was detected only a few times. V usage is TRBV19 and J usage is TRBJ2-1; D possibly corresponds to TRBD2 (7 bases). V shed 5 bases and J shed 6 bases, with 17 bases lying between them. In germline, CDR1 is LNHDA, CDR2 SQIVND (reference sequence). The CDR3 is made up of 15 amino acids. The CDR3 nucleotides are TGTGCCAGTAGTCCTTGGGCCGGGGGGCCCAATGAGCAGTTCTTC. Its protein is CASSPWAGGPNEQFF.